This is a list of T cell receptor beta chains from one sample in a study of T-cell memory formation after mild COVID-19. Each CDR3 protein is one row after TCRdb ran MiXCR on the 5' RACE reads. The sample has 400,000 to 500,000 distinct CDR3 sequences; 20% are singletons. Input material: PBMCs or a T cell subset sorted from them (not recorded which). The receptors shown here come from an adult woman who had mild COVID-19 (a few samples of this study predate the infection). Cell type and time point are not known. Both conserved end residues are trimmed from each CDR3. A row's size may be missing; if present it is once, few, many or a size class.

j_call v_call clone_size cdr3_aa
TRBJ2-2 TRBV9 . ASTWAENTGELF
TRBJ2-7 TRBV15 . ATSPRTSGAYEQY
TRBJ2-5 TRBV29-1 . SVVGRGQETQY
TRBJ1-1 TRBV20-1 many SATRDGNTEAF
TRBJ1-1 TRBV6-1 . ASSEVPGGTEAF
TRBJ1-5 TRBV28 . ASTLRARPQH
TRBJ2-3 TRBV6-5 few ASSRAGERTDTQY
TRBJ2-3 TRBV20-1 . SERPAASTDTQY
TRBJ2-7 TRBV3-1 . ASSHLGLAGTSYEQY
TRBJ1-2 TRBV30 once AWTRGARGYT
TRBJ1-6 TRBV4-1 . ASSHGVGGSPLH
TRBJ2-5 TRBV2 few ASSQPPFQETQY
TRBJ2-5 TRBV5-1 many ASSRTGGQETQY
TRBJ1-3 TRBV7-6 few ASSTEREKSSGNTIY
TRBJ2-7 TRBV6-5 . ASTHTGTGDLVQY
TRBJ2-1 TRBV20-1 . SATDRNNEQF
TRBJ2-7 TRBV10-3 few AISEGGRAHEQY
TRBJ2-2 TRBV7-8 . ASSLAIFRTAVNTGELF
TRBJ1-2 TRBV7-8 few ASSFQTGSGYGYT
TRBJ2-3 TRBV7-2 few ASTYRTSGGSWDTQY
TRBJ2-1 TRBV12-3/TRBV12-4 . ANSVAGGEQF
TRBJ1-5 TRBV12-3/TRBV12-4 . ASSLMGAINQPQH
TRBJ1-1 TRBV4-1 many ASSQDSRGTEAF
TRBJ2-1 TRBV7-9 . GGGTSFSQNNEQF
TRBJ2-7 TRBV19 . ASSPAGQGNYEQY
TRBJ1-1 TRBV12-3/TRBV12-4 . ASSISPGGVPEAF
TRBJ2-7 TRBV6-1 . ASSRASSGSSYEQY
TRBJ2-5 TRBV25-1 . ASSEYQGWQETQY
TRBJ1-1 TRBV6-6 . ASRDNTGFGTEAF
TRBJ1-1 TRBV6-5 . ASSYSMTNEAF
TRBJ2-7 TRBV28 many ASSFSGPTYEQY
TRBJ2-3 TRBV7-2 few ASSWRSGGLAASTDTQY
TRBJ1-1 TRBV4-2 . ASSQLSTGGTEAF
TRBJ2-7 TRBV27 . ASSLSGTGYYEQY